The sequence of this T cell receptor beta chain was determined in a study of Graves' ophthalmopathy and Graves' hyperthyroidism. Whole-study results and caveats: Built on 13 signatures, a model told ophthalmopathy apart from stable hyperthyroidism with over 85% sensitivity and around 80% specificity.

In its sample, this clonotype was seen a few times. Its cognate antigen is unknown. The authors amplified TCR beta CDR3 regions, and they did so from RNA transcripts for repertoire sequencing. First-round RT-PCR relied on HTBI primers, and a second-round multiplex PCR came next. TCRdb re-called the multiplex PCR reads through MiXCR, storing one row per CDR3 protein. This repertoire shows about 740,000 distinct CDR3 sequences, roughly 41% found once; its top ten account for approximately 43%. The CDR3 is 14 amino acids. CDR1 is MDHEN, CDR2 SYDVKM, per germline. V lost 5 bases, J lost 6 bases, and 10 bases stayed unmatched. The PBMCs were taken from over 9.5 ml of fresh peripheral blood.

The V and J genes are TRBV28 and TRBJ2-7, with 7 bases that match TRBD1. The sample consisted of peripheral blood. The sequence was obtained from an adult man with Graves' ophthalmopathy. The CDR3 DNA sequence: TGTGCCAGCAGTCACAGTCACCACAGGGGCGAGCAGTACTTC. Protein sequence: CASSHSHHRGEQYF.